These T cell receptor beta chains were read from a single sample in a study of T cell repertoires in cytomegalovirus infection. Via MiXCR, TCRdb re-called the reads, giving one row per CDR3 protein. Of roughly 250,000 distinct CDR3 sequences in the sample, around 12% are singletons; the top ten hold 1.5% to 2%. The sequenced sample was PBMCs. These receptors originate from a human donor in good health (CMV status not recorded). Some clones in this sample may be carry-over from other donors' samples. The CDR3 runs from the conserved cysteine through the conserved F or W. D genes are given only for firm matches. Clone size is given for some rows only: seen once, a few or many times, or a class if the clone is expanded.

j_call | clone_size | d_call | v_call | cdr3_aa | cdr3_nt
TRBJ2-5 | many | TRBD2 | TRBV6-5 | CASQEPSGSGETQYF | TGTGCCAGCCAAGAGCCTAGCGGGAGCGGGGAGACCCAGTACTTC
TRBJ2-3 | few | . | TRBV20-1 | CSARAVTDTQYF | TGCAGTGCTAGAGCGGTCACAGATACGCAGTATTTT
TRBJ1-4 | many | TRBD1 | TRBV9 | CASSVGQEVEKLFF | TGTGCCAGCAGCGTGGGACAGGAGGTCGAAAAACTGTTTTTT
TRBJ2-7 | many | TRBD2 | TRBV2 | CASSGPGGAGEQYF | TGTGCCAGCAGTGGCCCCGGGGGGGCGGGTGAGCAGTACTTC
TRBJ2-1 | . | . | TRBV3-1 | CASSQFGDEQFF | TGTGCCAGCAGCCAATTCGGTGATGAGCAGTTCTTC
TRBJ2-7 | few | TRBD2 | TRBV2 | CASSERSGGSYEQYF | TGTGCCAGCAGTGAACGTAGCGGGGGATCCTACGAGCAGTACTTC
TRBJ2-2 | few | . | TRBV6-1 | CASSEIGAGELFF | TGTGCCAGCAGTGAAATTGGGGCCGGGGAGCTGTTTTTT
TRBJ2-5 | many | TRBD2 | TRBV6-1 | CASRAGLAGGVEETQYF | TGTGCCAGCAGGGCGGGACTAGCGGGAGGAGTGGAAGAGACCCAGTACTTC
TRBJ2-4 | many | . | TRBV7-2 | CASSSMRDIQYF | TGTGCCAGCAGCTCGATGAGGGACATTCAGTACTTC
TRBJ1-3 | few | . | TRBV5-6 | CASSLEGTHSQGNTIYF | TGTGCCAGCAGCTTGGAGGGTACTCACTCGCAAGGAAACACCATATATTTT
TRBJ2-5 | many | . | TRBV7-2 | CASSLAAAQETQYF | TGTGCCAGCAGCTTAGCGGCAGCCCAAGAGACCCAGTACTTC
TRBJ1-2 | many | . | TRBV12-3/TRBV12-4 | CASSTGLYGYTF | TGTGCCAGCAGTACCGGACTGTATGGCTACACCTTC
TRBJ1-2 | few | TRBD1 | TRBV20-1 | CSARRRQGEFYRDGYTF | TGCAGTGCTAGGAGACGACAGGGGGAATTTTATCGGGATGGCTACACCTTC
TRBJ1-6 | many | . | TRBV7-2 | CASSFLAIEGVYNSPLHF | TGTGCCAGCAGCTTCTTAGCGATTGAGGGGGTGTATAATTCACCCCTCCACTTT
TRBJ2-6 | many | . | TRBV7-3 | CASSGPGKAGANVLTF | TGTGCCAGCAGCGGACCAGGGAAAGCTGGGGCCAACGTCCTGACTTTC
TRBJ1-5 | many | . | TRBV19 | CASSIEGEENQPQHF | TGTGCCAGTAGTATAGAGGGTGAGGAAAATCAGCCCCAGCATTTT
TRBJ1-1 | many | . | TRBV19 | CASTIQGMNTEAFF | TGTGCCAGTACCATACAGGGTATGAACACTGAAGCTTTCTTT
TRBJ2-3 | . | TRBD1 | TRBV5-1 | CASGTGQGSDTQYF | TGCGCCAGCGGAACCGGACAGGGCTCAGATACGCAGTATTTT
TRBJ2-5 | . | TRBD2 | TRBV23-1 | CASKTPPSGGEETQYF | TGCGCCAGCAAAACACCCCCGTCCGGGGGGGAAGAGACCCAGTACTTC
TRBJ1-2 | . | . | TRBV28 | CASSFPGAQGYTF | TGTGCCAGCAGTTTTCCAGGGGCGCAGGGCTACACCTTC
TRBJ1-1 | many | . | TRBV18 | CASSPPGTVNTEAFF | TGTGCCAGCTCACCACCGGGGACGGTGAACACTGAAGCTTTCTTT
TRBJ2-2 | few | TRBD1 | TRBV28 | CASRTSGQGASGELFF | TGTGCCAGCAGAACCTCCGGACAGGGGGCGAGCGGGGAGCTGTTTTTT
TRBJ1-2 | many | . | TRBV19 | CASSPDRLTNYGYTF | TGTGCCAGTAGCCCGGACAGACTCACTAACTATGGCTACACCTTC
TRBJ2-2 | . | . | TRBV28 | CAGGTTGKMNTGELFF | TGTGCCGGGGGTACTACCGGGAAAATGAACACCGGGGAGCTGTTTTTT
TRBJ1-5 | . | . | TRBV15 | CATSRGDQPQHF | TGTGCCACCAGCAGAGGGGATCAGCCCCAGCATTTT
TRBJ2-7 | many | TRBD2 | TRBV7-8 | CASSSLAGAYEQYF | TGTGCCAGCAGCTCACTAGCGGGGGCCTACGAGCAGTACTTC